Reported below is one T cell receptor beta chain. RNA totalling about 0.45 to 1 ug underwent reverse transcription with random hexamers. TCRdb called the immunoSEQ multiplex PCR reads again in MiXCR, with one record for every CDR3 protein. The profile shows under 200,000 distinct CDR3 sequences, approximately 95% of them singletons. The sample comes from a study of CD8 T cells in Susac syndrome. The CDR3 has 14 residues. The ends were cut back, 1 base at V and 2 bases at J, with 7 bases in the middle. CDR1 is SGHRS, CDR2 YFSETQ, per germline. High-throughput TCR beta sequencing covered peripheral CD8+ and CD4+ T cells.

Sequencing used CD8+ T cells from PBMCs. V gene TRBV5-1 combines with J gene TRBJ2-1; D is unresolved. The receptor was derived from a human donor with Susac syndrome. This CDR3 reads CASSLSSTYNEQFF. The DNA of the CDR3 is TGCGCCAGCAGCTTGAGTAGTACCTACAATGAGCAGTTCTTC.